This record looks at one T cell receptor beta chain sequence and its context. Its antigen is as yet unknown. This entry belongs to a study of CD8+CD57+ T cells in acquired aplastic anemia. Background on the study: Mean DNA quantity obtained from sorted CD4+ and CD8+ cells was about 3.2 ug. Approximately 11 million reads were obtained on average for healthy donor CD4+ cells.

It was genomic DNA that served as the template for profiling TCR beta VDJ and CDR3. TCRdb analysed the reads with MiXCR anew, one entry per CDR3 protein. The table shows about 170,000 distinct CDR3 sequences, with approximately 60% occurring only once. Study results and limitations: Patients were compared with controls for CD8+ Simpson's diversity, and no significant difference emerged.

The germline V gene has CDR1 MNHEY and CDR2 SVGEGT. The CDR3 has 15 amino acids. The V end was cut by 0 bases, the J end by 3 bases, with 9 bases between. The chain employs TRBV6-2 or TRBV6-3 and TRBJ1-3; D is ambiguous. The clonotype was recovered from a human donor in good health. Sample: sorted CD4+, CD8+, or CD8+CD57+ T cells (not recorded which) from PBMCs. The CDR3 loop is CASSYSPGRGNTIYF. The CDR3 coding sequence is TGTGCCAGCAGTTACTCACCCGGGCGTGGAAACACCATATATTTT.